This T cell receptor beta chain is from a study of shared T cell receptors in the human thymus. CDR1 and CDR2 (germline): SGHAT, FQNNGV. The CDR3 loop spans 17 amino acids. V lost 4 bases to trimming and J lost 3 bases, with 22 bases between them. The protocol was immunoSEQ multiplex PCR, while the TCRdb copy is restricted to in-frame clones and leaves out a portion. The data hold a few hundred thousand clones, with over 90% observed a single time. The TCR originated in a human donor. This chain connects TRBV11-2 to TRBJ2-7, with D perhaps matching TRBD1 (7 bases). Sequencing used thymocytes. In nucleotides, the CDR3 is TGTGCCAGCAGCTATTTTAGAGGGGGGACAGCGGGCTACGAGCAGTACTTC. Amino acids: CASSYFRGGTAGYEQYF.